This entry is about one T cell receptor (beta chain). In the naive CD8 group, cells lacked CD45RO and were positively selected for CCR7, so terminally differentiated effector memory CD45RA+ cells were left out. Some clones are missing from TCRdb's copy, which holds only in-frame ones; the method was immunoSEQ multiplex PCR. The sample lists about 1,900,000 clones, less than 95% seen once, with 1.2% in the top ten. The data belong to a study of shared clonotypes between healthy human individuals. The CDR3 is made up of 17 amino acids. CDR1 is MDHEN, CDR2 SYDVKM, per germline. J gave up 1 base and V 2 bases, and 9 bases lay outside the gene matches.

The V gene is TRBV28, the J gene TRBJ2-7, with TRBD1 matching over 9 bases. Sequencing was done on a sample of naive CD8+ T cells sorted from blood. This sequence was found in a man aged 18 to 29 in good health. CDR3 nucleotides: TGTGCCAGCAGTTTACGATACGGGACAGGGAGGTCCTACGAGCAGTACTTC. Translating gives CASSLRYGTGRSYEQYF. Together with reference TRBV28 and TRBJ2-7, the CDR3 gives the full variable domain: DVKVTQSSRYLVKRTGEKVFLECVQDMDHENMFWYRQDPGLGLRLIYFSYDVKMKEKGDIPEGYSVSREKKERFSLILESASTNQTSMYLCASSLRYGTGRSYEQYFGPGTRLTVT.